A single sample gave rise to the 31 T cell receptor beta chains below, sequenced in a study of regulatory T cells in long-lasting Graves disease. Construction of TCR beta libraries relied on iRepertoire HTBI primers and on Arm-PCR targeting CDR3 regions. TCRdb re-analysed the multiplex PCR reads in MiXCR, keeping a single row per CDR3 protein. Of 420,000 or so distinct CDR3 sequences listed, roughly 15% are singletons. Time point indicated: newly diagnosed GD, antithyroid drugs for less than 3 months. The TCR library was made from RNA extracted from PBMCs. These data were likewise used in another study, on T cells in Graves' hyperthyroidism and ophthalmopathy.

Sequenced material: peripheral blood mononuclear cells (PBMCs), taken at new diagnosis, from a patient treated with antithyroid drugs. Source of these receptors: a woman between 18 and 30 years old with Graves disease.

This clonotype was seen ten or more times. The chain uses TRBV2 and TRBJ2-2, with D possibly being TRBD2 (5 bases). The V end was cut by 7 bases, the J end by 0 bases, with 9 bases between. CDR1 and CDR2 (germline): SNHLY, FYNNEI. This CDR3 has 14 amino acids. The CDR3, as DNA: TGTGCCAGCATTTCTAGCCCGAACACCGGGGAGCTGTTTTTT. This translates into CASISSPNTGELFF.

With respect to this clonotype: A much larger clone differs by one base, so this may be a read error. The chain links TRBV7-3 to TRBJ2-1; the D gene is possibly TRBD2 (5 bases). The germline V gene encodes CDR1 SGHTA and CDR2 FQGTGA. This CDR3 has 15 residues. Trimming pared 6 bases from V and 10 bases from J, leaving 22 bases between. The DNA for the CDR3 is TGTGCCAGCAGTCCACGGGCGGGCAACTCCTACGAGCAGTTCTTC. It codes for CASSPRAGNSYEQFF.

This clonotype was observed at least ten times. The chain recombines TRBV6-5 with TRBJ2-7; tentatively, D is TRBD2 (6 bases). V was clipped by 2 bases and J by 2 bases, with 10 bases between them. This CDR3 has 14 residues. The germline V gene has CDR1 MNHEY and CDR2 SVGAGI. CDR3 residues: CASSYGGEAYEQYF. CDR3 bases: TGTGCCAGCAGTTACGGCGGGGAGGCCTACGAGCAGTACTTC.

The chain couples TRBV7-2 to TRBJ2-1; TRBD2 matches 14 bases. The J segment lost 0 bases and the V segment lost 5 bases, leaving 12 bases of the junction unmatched. The CDR3 sequence is 20 residues long. Germline CDR1 is SGHTA and CDR2 is FQGNSA. The CDR3 loop reads CASSLRTSGRPPFSYNEQFF. The CDR3 nucleotides are TGTGCCAGCAGCCTCCGGACTAGCGGGAGGCCTCCATTCTCCTACAATGAGCAGTTCTTC.

This clonotype came up many times. The chain combines TRBV12-3 or TRBV12-4 with TRBJ2-1, with a possible D match to TRBD1 (6 bases). The CDR3 runs 16 residues. V lost 5 bases and J lost 0, with 14 bases in between. CDR3 loop: CASSTGTTGSYNEQFF. The CDR3 nucleotides are TGTGCCAGCAGTACCGGGACAACCGGCTCCTACAATGAGCAGTTCTTC.

The chain carries TRBV28 and TRBJ2-2, with TRBD2 matching 7 bases. Germline-derived CDR1 and CDR2 are MDHEN and SYDVKM. The CDR3 has 15 residues. V was pared by 3 bases and J by 7 bases, with 8 bases of the junction left unmatched. CDR3 sequence reads: CASSFTSDSGGELFF. The CDR3 DNA is TGTGCCAGCAGTTTTACTAGCGACTCGGGCGGGGAGCTGTTTTTT.

Only a few counts were recorded for this clonotype. The chain recombines TRBV24-1 with TRBJ2-7, with 9 bases identical to TRBD2. Germline V gene lookup returns CDR1 KGHDR and CDR2 SFDVKD. This CDR3 has 13 residues. After removal of 9 bases from V and 4 bases from J, the junction contained 6 bases not matched to a gene. The CDR3 DNA sequence: TGTGCCACCCGTAGCGGGAGTGGTTACGAGCAGTACTTC. Translated, it gives CATRSGSGYEQYF.

This clonotype was seen ten or more times. V and J are TRBV6-1 and TRBJ2-1; TRBD2 agrees at 12 bases. This CDR3 region has 18 residues. In germline, CDR1 is MNHNS, CDR2 SASEGT. The V segment lost 5 bases and the J segment 6 bases; nucleotides outside the gene matches: 14. The DNA of the CDR3 is TGTGCCAGCAGTACGGTCGGTCCGACTAGCGGGAGAGGCAATGAGCAGTTCTTC. Translating it yields CASSTVGPTSGRGNEQFF.

The rearrangement joins TRBV4-2 to TRBJ2-2; 11 bases are a match to TRBD2. The trim removed 3 bases at V and 3 bases at J, leaving 6 bases unmatched. Looked up from germline, CDR1 is LGHNA and CDR2 is YNFKEQ. CDR3 length: 17 residues. The CDR3 coding sequence is TGTGCCAGCAGCCAGAAACTAGCGGGAGAATACACCGGGGAGCTGTTTTTT. This encodes CASSQKLAGEYTGELFF.

With regard to this clonotype: Being one base from a much bigger clone, this may be a read error. V is TRBV11-2 and J is TRBJ1-1, with D perhaps matching TRBD1 (5 bases). This CDR3 comprises 14 residues. Per the germline V gene, CDR1 is SGHAT and CDR2 is FQNNGV. Here the CDR3 reads CASSPAGRHTEALF. In DNA, the CDR3 is TGTGCCAGCAGCCCGGCGGGACGGCACACTGAAGCTCTCTTT. Combining the CDR3 with reference TRBV11-2 and TRBJ1-1 gives the whole variable domain EAGVAQSPRYKIIEKRQSVAFWCNPISGHATLYWYQQILGQGPKLLIQFQNNGVVDDSQLPKDRFSAERLKGVDSTLKIQPAKLEDSAVYLCASSPAGRHTEALFGQGTRLTVV.

In the case of this clonotype: One base away lies a much larger clone, so this may be a sequencing read error. The chain is built from TRBV29-1 and TRBJ2-1; D is undetermined. This CDR3 has 13 amino acids. Germline CDR1 reads SQVTM; CDR2 reads ANQGSEA. V lost 0 bases to trimming and J lost 9 bases, with 12 bases between them. The CDR3 bases are TGCAGCGTTGAAGAGAATACGCGCAGTGAGCAGTTCTTC. This translates into CSVEENTRSEQFF.

V and J are TRBV18 and TRBJ1-1; 10 bases align to TRBD1. CDR3 length equals 18 residues. Germline CDR1 is KGHSH and CDR2 is LQKENI. With 2 bases clipped from V and 1 base from J, the junction kept 10 bases outside the gene matches. The CDR3 loop reads CASSPKVGTGARNTEAFF. In DNA form, the CDR3 reads TGTGCCAGCTCACCAAAAGTCGGGACAGGGGCTAGGAACACTGAAGCTTTCTTT.

Points on this clonotype: A read error is possible here, since a much larger clone lies one base away. This chain joins TRBV7-2 and TRBJ2-5, with 7 bases that match TRBD1. Germline-derived CDR1 and CDR2 are SGHTA and FQGNSA. This CDR3 has 16 amino acids. The CDR3 loop is CASSLALAGGQETHYF. CDR3 coding DNA: TGTGCCAGCAGCTTAGCGCTGGCAGGGGGTCAAGAGACCCACTACTTC.

In the case of this clonotype: With a much larger clone just one base away, this may be a read error. CDR3 sequence: CASSSWDRSAFF. As DNA, the CDR3 is TGTGCCAGCAGTTCCTGGGACAGGAGTGCTTTCTTT. The V and J genes are TRBV28 and TRBJ1-1; 8 nucleotides agree with TRBD1. Germline V gives CDR1 MDHEN, CDR2 SYDVKM. This CDR3 is built from 12 residues. Trimming at V came to 4 bases and at J to 11 bases, leaving 6 bases not matched to a gene. The variable domain in full, with the rest retrieved from reference TRBV28 and TRBJ1-1, is DVKVTQSSRYLVKRTGEKVFLECVQDMDHENMFWYRQDPGLGLRLIYFSYDVKMKEKGDIPEGYSVSREKKERFSLILESASTNQTSMYLCASSSWDRSAFFGQGTRLTVV.

This clonotype was observed at least ten times. V gene TRBV30 combines with J gene TRBJ2-7; D perhaps matches TRBD1 (6 bases). The CDR3 covers 11 residues. The V and J ends lost 4 bases and 6 bases respectively, with 10 bases between them. From germline, CDR1 is GTSNPN and CDR2 SVGIG (reference sequence). The CDR3 region has the DNA TGTGCCTGGACGGACAGAGCCGAGCAGTACTTC. Its protein is CAWTDRAEQYF.

This chain connects TRBV24-1 to TRBJ2-1; 10 bases line up with TRBD1. CDR1 KGHDR and CDR2 SFDVKD come from the germline V gene. V trimming: 6 bases; J trimming: 7 bases; junction bases outside the gene matches: 11. This CDR3 is built from 16 residues. DNA for the CDR3: TGTGCCACCAGTTTCCCCGGGACAGGGGCGCCTAATGAGCAGTTCTTC. Its translation is CATSFPGTGAPNEQFF.

V is TRBV6-2 or TRBV6-3 and J is TRBJ2-7, with TRBD2 matching over 11 bases. Germline values: CDR1 MNHEY, CDR2 SVGEGT. Trimming took 6 bases from V and 0 from J; bases not matched to a gene: 13. The CDR3 loop spans 18 amino acids. CDR3 sequence (DNA): TGTGCCAGCAGCCGTTATTTAGCGGGAGGGTTGACCTCCTACGAGCAGTACTTC. Encoded protein: CASSRYLAGGLTSYEQYF.

The chain uses TRBV7-9 and TRBJ2-4; D uncertain. The CDR3 runs 17 residues. V lost 1 base to trimming and J lost 0 bases, with 13 bases between them. CDR1 is SEHNR, CDR2 FQNEAQ, per germline (reference sequence). The CDR3 region is CASSLGSLGLAKNIQYF. CDR3 nucleotide sequence: TGTGCCAGCAGCTTAGGGTCCCTAGGGCTAGCCAAAAACATTCAGTACTTC.

In this sample, this clonotype turned up a few times. The V gene is TRBV29-1, the J gene TRBJ1-4, with unresolved D. Germline assignment: CDR1 SQVTM and CDR2 ANQGSEA. The CDR3 covers 12 residues. V lost 5 bases to trimming and J lost 8 bases, with 12 bases between them. The DNA for the CDR3 is TGCAGCGTTCTCGGACGTGGAGAAAAACTGTTTTTT. Its translation is CSVLGRGEKLFF. The full variable domain, rest sourced from reference TRBV29-1 and TRBJ1-4, is SAVISQKPSRDICQRGTSLTIQCQVDSQVTMMFWYRQQPGQSLTLIATANQGSEATYESGFVIDKFPISRPNLTFSTLTVSNMSPEDSSIYLCSVLGRGEKLFFGSGTQLSVL.

This rearrangement joins TRBV28 to TRBJ1-1; no firm D call. V was clipped by 2 bases and J by 1 base, with 11 bases between them. The CDR3 extends over 15 amino acids. In germline, CDR1 is MDHEN, CDR2 SYDVKM. CDR3 bases: TGTGCCAGCAGTTTAAACTATCGGGGGAACACTGAAGCTTTCTTT. This codes for CASSLNYRGNTEAFF.

This clonotype was counted ten times or more. One end of the junction fails to match germline, which may point to a read error. CDR3 sequence: CTSSLVDSTDTQYF. Here the CDR3 DNA reads TGTACCAGCAGCTTAGTAGACAGCACAGATACGCAGTATTTT. V usage is TRBV7-8 and J usage is TRBJ2-3; D is unresolved. The germline V gene encodes CDR1 SGHVS and CDR2 FQNEAQ. The CDR3 is 14 residues long.

This clonotype has only a few counts. This rearrangement joins TRBV19 to TRBJ2-1; a possible D gene is TRBD2 (6 bases). Trimming shortened V by 4 bases and J by 6 bases, and 16 bases separated the two germline ends. CDR1 and CDR2 (germline): LNHDA, SQIVND (reference sequence). The CDR3 is 15 amino acids. The CDR3 DNA sequence: TGTGCCAGTAGTACCATAGCGTCCGGGGGCAATGAGCAGTTCTTC. Its translation is CASSTIASGGNEQFF.

This clonotype has just a few counts. V gene TRBV27 combines with J gene TRBJ2-7, with 10 bases matching TRBD1. The CDR3 contains 16 residues. The germline V gene encodes CDR1 MNHEY and CDR2 SMNVEV (reference sequence). Trimming at V came to 3 bases and at J to 2 bases, leaving 7 bases not matched to a gene. The CDR3 reads CASSFLPGTGAYEQYF. The CDR3 nucleotides are TGTGCCAGCAGTTTTCTCCCGGGGACAGGGGCCTACGAGCAGTACTTC.

This clonotype was seen only a few times. One base away lies a much larger clone, so this may be a sequencing read error. The chain is built from TRBV27 and TRBJ2-1, with 8 bases aligning to TRBD2. The CDR3 runs to 21 residues. Unmatched junction bases numbered 22, after V lost 4 bases and J lost 2 bases. Germline V gene lookup returns CDR1 MNHEY and CDR2 SMNVEV (reference sequence). The CDR3: CASSSVEWTSRIGYPYNEQFF. The CDR3 nucleotides are TGTGCCAGCAGTTCAGTGGAGTGGACTAGCAGGATTGGTTACCCCTACAATGAGCAGTTCTTC.

This clonotype was observed many times. The chain combines TRBV12-3 or TRBV12-4 with TRBJ1-1, with D unresolved. V was clipped by 2 bases and J by 4 bases, with 14 bases between them. The CDR3 runs to 15 residues. The CDR3 is CASSLSTYSGTEAFF. In DNA, the CDR3 is TGTGCCAGCAGTTTAAGTACTTATAGTGGCACTGAAGCTTTCTTT.

A word on this clonotype: This clone may be a read error of a much larger clone one base away. J is TRBJ2-7 and V is TRBV2, with 8 bases matching TRBD2. Germline V gene sequence: CDR1 SNHLY, CDR2 FYNNEI. The CDR3 extends over 17 amino acids. Unmatched junction bases numbered 18, after V lost 5 bases and J lost 6 bases. The CDR3 nucleotides are TGTGCCAGCAGTTGGGGACTAGTGGGAGGAGCGCGAGCCGAGCAGTACTTC. Protein product: CASSWGLVGGARAEQYF.

This clonotype was found a few times. V is TRBV20-1 and J is TRBJ2-2, with TRBD2 matching 7 bases. Germline loops: CDR1 DFQATT, CDR2 SNEGSKA (reference sequence). The CDR3 has 17 amino acids. J lost 0 bases, V lost 1 base, and 8 bases had no gene match. CDR3 sequence (DNA): TGCAGTGCTAGAGCTAGCGGTACAGACTCGAACACCGGGGAGCTGTTTTTT. This sequence encodes CSARASGTDSNTGELFF.

This clonotype was recorded many times. The chain carries TRBV28 and TRBJ1-1; 8 bases are shared with TRBD1. This CDR3 is built from 15 residues. The V gene end was trimmed by 6 bases and the J gene end by 1 base; junction bases not matched to a gene: 7. From germline, CDR1 is MDHEN and CDR2 SYDVKM. The CDR3 DNA is TGTGCCAGCAGGCAGAAACAGGGGGGGAACACTGAAGCTTTCTTT. Its translation is CASRQKQGGNTEAFF.

The sample holds a few counts of this clonotype. The chain recombines TRBV5-1 with TRBJ2-5, with a weak D call TRBD2 (6 bases). Germline loops: CDR1 SGHRS, CDR2 YFSETQ. CDR3 length: 13 residues. V lost 6 bases to trimming and J lost 3 bases, with 12 bases between them. CDR3: CASMEGGEETQYF. The CDR3 DNA is TGCGCCAGCATGGAGGGTGGGGAAGAGACCCAGTACTTC.

A word on this clonotype: This likely came from a read error, as a far larger clone is one base away. V is TRBV7-9 and J is TRBJ2-3; unclear D gene. This CDR3 has 10 amino acids. Germline V gene sequence: CDR1 SEHNR, CDR2 FQNEAQ (reference sequence). Between the trimmed V and J ends, which lost 1 base and 7 bases, there was a span of 0 bases. The CDR3 DNA is TGTGCCAGCAGCTTAGATACGCAGTATTTT. Translated: CASSLDTQYF. Full variable domain (missing parts from reference TRBV7-9 and TRBJ2-3): DTGVSQNPRHKITKRGQNVTFRCDPISEHNRLYWYRQTLGQGPEFLTYFQNEAQLEKSRLLSDRFSAERPKGSFSTLEIQRTEQGDSAMYLCASSLDTQYFGPGTRLTVL.

This clonotype was seen only a few times. A clone one base away is much larger, so this may be a read error. In nucleotides, the CDR3 is TGTGCCAGCAGTTGGGAGGGCAATGAGCAGTTCTTC. Its protein is CASSWEGNEQFF. The chain carries TRBV27 and TRBJ2-1, with TRBD2 matching over 7 bases. The CDR3 length is 12 residues. From germline, CDR1 is MNHEY and CDR2 SMNVEV (reference sequence). Trimming at V came to 4 bases and at J to 6 bases, leaving 0 bases not matched to a gene.